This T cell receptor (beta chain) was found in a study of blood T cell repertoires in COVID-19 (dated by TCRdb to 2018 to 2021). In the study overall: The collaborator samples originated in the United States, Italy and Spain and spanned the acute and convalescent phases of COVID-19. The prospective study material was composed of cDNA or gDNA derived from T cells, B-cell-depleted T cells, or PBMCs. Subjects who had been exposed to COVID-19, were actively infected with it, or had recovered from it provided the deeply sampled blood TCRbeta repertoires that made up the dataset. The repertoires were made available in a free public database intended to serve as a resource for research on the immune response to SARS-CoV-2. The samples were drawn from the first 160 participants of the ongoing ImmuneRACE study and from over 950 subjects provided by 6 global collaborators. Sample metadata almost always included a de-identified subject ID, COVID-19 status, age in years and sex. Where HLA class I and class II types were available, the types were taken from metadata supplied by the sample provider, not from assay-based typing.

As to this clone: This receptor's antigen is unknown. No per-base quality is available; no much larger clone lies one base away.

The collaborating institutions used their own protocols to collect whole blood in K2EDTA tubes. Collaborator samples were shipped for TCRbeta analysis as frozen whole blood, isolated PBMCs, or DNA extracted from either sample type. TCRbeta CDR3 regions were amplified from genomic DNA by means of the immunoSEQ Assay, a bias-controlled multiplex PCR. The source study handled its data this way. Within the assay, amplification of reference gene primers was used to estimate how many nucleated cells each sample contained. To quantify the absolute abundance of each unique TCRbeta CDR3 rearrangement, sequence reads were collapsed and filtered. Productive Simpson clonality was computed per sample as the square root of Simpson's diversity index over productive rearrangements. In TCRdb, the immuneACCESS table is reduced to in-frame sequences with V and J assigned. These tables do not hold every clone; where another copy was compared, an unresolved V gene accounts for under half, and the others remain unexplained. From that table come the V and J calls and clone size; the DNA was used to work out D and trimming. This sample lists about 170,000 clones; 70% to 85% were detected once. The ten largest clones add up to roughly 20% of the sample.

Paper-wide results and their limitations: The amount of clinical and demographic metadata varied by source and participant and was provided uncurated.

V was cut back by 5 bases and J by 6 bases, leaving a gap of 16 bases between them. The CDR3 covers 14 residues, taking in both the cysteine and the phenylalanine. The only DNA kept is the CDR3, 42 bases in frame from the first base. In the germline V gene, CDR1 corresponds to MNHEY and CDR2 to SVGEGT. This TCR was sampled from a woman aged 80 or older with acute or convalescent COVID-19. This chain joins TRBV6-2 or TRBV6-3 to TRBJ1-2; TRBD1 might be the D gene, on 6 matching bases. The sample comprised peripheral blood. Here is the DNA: TGTGCCAGCAGTAAATACAGGGCTACTCATGGCTACACCTTC. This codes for CASSKYRATHGYTF.